This T cell receptor (beta chain) is from a study of T-cell reconstitution after alpha-beta-depleted transplantation in children. The authors prepared the TCRbeta library with unique molecular identifiers. TCRdb independently ran MiXCR on the PCR reads; one entry per CDR3 protein. This table has over 150,000 distinct CDR3 sequences, more than 12% appearing once. The CDR3 is 14 amino acids. The germline V gene has CDR1 SGHRS and CDR2 YFSETQ. V gave up 1 base and J gave up 2 bases, with 8 bases separating them. Here the sequenced sample was PBMCs from the stem cell graft donor, taken from the stem cell graft. J is TRBJ2-3 and V is TRBV5-1; unclear D gene. This clonotype was obtained from a human donor who donated a stem cell graft to a child with acute lymphoblastic leukemia. DNA of the CDR3: TGCGCCAGCAGCTTGAACCAAAACACAGATACGCAGTATTTT. It codes for CASSLNQNTDTQYF.